This passage covers 18 T cell receptor beta chains from one sample sequenced in a study of blood T cell repertoires in COVID-19. Assay used: immunoSEQ multiplex PCR; TCRdb lists only in-frame clones, some missing. This sample has under 250,000 clones, with roughly 81% found just once. The sequencing sample was made of peripheral blood. Receptor source: a man aged 50 to 60 with acute or convalescent COVID-19.

The rearrangement uses TRBV21-1 and TRBJ2-3; the D call TRBD2 from the table was never checked on the DNA. TRBV21-1 constitutes a pseudogene. This CDR3 region has 15 residues. Here the CDR3 DNA reads TGTGCCAGCAGCAACCCTCGGGGGAGGGCAGATACGCAGTATTTT. It is translated as CASSNPRGRADTQYF.

V usage is TRBV7-9 and J usage is TRBJ1-2; unclear D gene. V lost 4 bases and J lost 2, with 11 bases in between. The CDR3 runs 14 residues. Per the germline V gene, CDR1 is SEHNR and CDR2 is FQNEAQ (reference sequence). The CDR3 region is CASSSGAGNYGYTF. The DNA for the CDR3 is TGTGCCAGCAGCTCGGGAGCCGGGAACTATGGCTACACCTTC.

V usage is TRBV19 and J usage is TRBJ1-1; the D is unclear. This CDR3 contains 14 residues. Trimming stripped 9 bases from V and 1 base from J, with 15 bases between. Germline CDR1 LNHDA, CDR2 SQIVND (reference sequence). CDR3 residues: CASQADGGNTEAFF. The CDR3 region has the DNA TGTGCCAGCCAAGCCGACGGAGGGAACACTGAAGCTTTCTTT.

CDR3 nucleotides: TGTGCCGGCCGGGACTCTCGGTCCTACAATGAGCAGTTCTTC. Translating gives CAGRDSRSYNEQFF. The chain uses TRBV30 and TRBJ2-1; D is possibly TRBD2 (6 bases). The length of the CDR3 is 14 residues. V was trimmed by 8 bases and J by 1 base, leaving 15 bases between them. The germline V gene has CDR1 GTSNPN and CDR2 SVGIG (reference sequence). The full variable domain, in which reference TRBV30 and TRBJ2-1 provide the parts outside the CDR3, is SQTIHQWPATLVQPVGSPLSLECTVEGTSNPNLYWYRQAAGRGLQLLFYSVGIGQISSEVPQNLSASRPQDRQFILSSKKLLLSDSGFYLCAGRDSRSYNEQFFGPGTRLTVL.

This clone appeared a few times. The genes are TRBV7-9 and TRBJ2-3; tentative D call: TRBD2 (6 bases). The V gene's germline CDR1 is SEHNR and CDR2 FQNEAQ (reference sequence). The CDR3 sequence is 15 residues long. With 2 bases removed from V and 2 bases from J, the gap between germline ends came to 11 bases. The CDR3: CASSLPSDNTDTQYF. The DNA of the CDR3 is TGTGCCAGCAGCTTACCTAGCGACAACACAGATACGCAGTATTTT.

The V call is TRBV18, the J call TRBJ1-6; D is perhaps TRBD1 (6 bases). The CDR3 has 19 amino acids. Trimming cost V 5 bases and J 10 bases, with 30 bases left between them. CDR1 and CDR2 (germline): KGHSH, LQKENI. CDR3 residues: CASSSQRTGFKVSRSPLHF. The CDR3 bases are TGTGCCAGCTCATCACAGCGCACAGGGTTTAAGGTTTCTAGATCACCCCTCCACTTT.

The chain carries TRBV7-9 and TRBJ1-4, with D maybe TRBD1 (5 bases). The V gene lost 4 bases and the J gene lost 8 bases, with 26 bases spanning the gap. CDR3 length: 18 residues. Per the germline V gene, CDR1 is SEHNR and CDR2 is FQNEAQ (reference sequence). In DNA, the CDR3 is TGTGCCAGCAGCTCGAAGGTCCTCTCGGGGGTGCTTCGCGAAAAACTGTTTTTT. This sequence encodes CASSSKVLSGVLREKLFF.

The chain employs TRBV5-1 and TRBJ2-6; tentative D call: TRBD1 (5 bases). This CDR3 comprises 17 residues. V lost 2 bases and J lost 1, with 13 bases in between. Germline V lookup: CDR1 SGHRS, CDR2 YFSETQ. This chain's CDR3 is CASSFGSGRSGANVLTF. CDR3 bases: TGCGCCAGCAGCTTCGGATCAGGGCGATCTGGGGCCAACGTCCTGACTTTC.

V is TRBV6-5 and J is TRBJ2-7, with 8 positions matching TRBD1. Germline CDR1 is MNHEY and CDR2 is SVGAGI. Germline trimming cut 6 bases from V and 6 bases from J; bases unmatched to any gene: 10. This CDR3 spans 14 amino acids. In nucleotides, the CDR3 is TGTGCCAGCAGATTCCGGACAGGGATTCTCGAGCAGTACTTC. Its translation is CASRFRTGILEQYF.

V is TRBV27 and J is TRBJ2-3, with 7 nucleotides matching TRBD1. V lost 7 bases and J lost 1; bases outside the gene matches: 8. CDR1 MNHEY and CDR2 SMNVEV come from the germline V gene (reference sequence). This CDR3 is 15 amino acids long. The CDR3 sequence: CASTAARGRTDTQYF. CDR3 nucleotides: TGTGCCAGCACAGCGGCGAGGGGGCGCACAGATACGCAGTATTTT.

This chain links TRBV30 with TRBJ2-1, with TRBD2 identical over 10 bases. In germline, CDR1 is GTSNPN, CDR2 SVGIG (reference sequence). V shed 0 bases, J shed 10 bases, and the junction held 6 bases outside the gene matches. The CDR3 has 14 residues. CDR3 region: CAWSVLAGLQEQFF. CDR3 coding DNA: TGTGCCTGGAGTGTACTAGCGGGGCTCCAGGAGCAGTTCTTC.

The chain employs TRBV9 and TRBJ2-5; 12 positions match TRBD1. J lost 5 bases, V lost 4 bases, and 9 bases had no gene match. This CDR3 contains 16 residues. From germline, CDR1 is SGDLS and CDR2 YYNGEE. CDR3 coding DNA: TGTGCCAGCAGCCCAATGGGACAGGGGGCGCTGGAGACCCAGTACTTC. Protein sequence: CASSPMGQGALETQYF.

The V gene is TRBV5-4, the J gene TRBJ1-3; D gene ambiguous. There are 12 residues in the CDR3. The germline V gene encodes CDR1 SGHNT and CDR2 YYREEE (reference sequence). V gave up 1 base and J gave up 3 bases, with 2 bases separating them. The CDR3 spells CASSLYGNTIYF. The CDR3 DNA reads as TGTGCCAGCAGCTTGTATGGAAACACCATATATTTT.

The gene calls are TRBV6-6 and TRBJ2-1; D not certain. The CDR3 has 10 amino acids. Germline V gene data show CDR1 as MNHNY and CDR2 as SVGAGI (reference sequence). V lost 8 bases and J lost 6, with 5 bases in between. The CDR3 DNA follows: TGTGCCAGCGCAGGCAATGAGCAGTTCTTC. Amino acids: CASAGNEQFF.

This clone was detected only once. CDR3 sequence reads: CASSRGGTGEAFF. The CDR3 bases are TGTGCCAGCAGTCGCGGGGGGACAGGGGAAGCTTTCTTT. The chain recombines TRBV11-2 with TRBJ1-1; 9 bases align to TRBD1. In germline, CDR1 is SGHAT, CDR2 FQNNGV. The ends lost 6 bases at V and 8 bases at J; junction bases unmatched: 7. The CDR3 has 13 residues.

V usage is TRBV5-5 and J usage is TRBJ2-1, with 7 bases aligning to TRBD1. The germline V gene has CDR1 SGHKS and CDR2 YYEKEE (reference sequence). J was trimmed by 7 bases and V by 2 bases; bases with no gene match: 0. The CDR3 runs 12 residues. In DNA form, the CDR3 reads TGTGCCAGCAGCTTACAGGGGAATGAGCAGTTCTTC. As protein: CASSLQGNEQFF.

The rearrangement joins TRBV24-1 to TRBJ2-3; tentatively, D is TRBD2 (5 bases). The germline V gene has CDR1 KGHDR and CDR2 SFDVKD. V dropped 3 bases and J dropped 0 bases, with 9 bases sitting between them. CDR3 size: 15 residues. The CDR3 is CATSDRGKSTDTQYF. The CDR3 nucleotides are TGTGCCACCAGTGATAGAGGGAAGAGCACAGATACGCAGTATTTT.

This chain links TRBV7-8 with TRBJ2-1, with TRBD2 matching 13 bases. The junction had 2 bases not matched to a gene; V was cut back by 1 base and J by 2 bases. The CDR3 totals 17 residues. Germline values: CDR1 SGHVS, CDR2 FQNEAQ. This CDR3 is CASSLEGTSGAYNEQFF. CDR3 bases: TGTGCCAGCAGCTTAGAGGGGACTAGCGGGGCCTACAATGAGCAGTTCTTC.